The source of this T cell receptor (beta chain) is a study of cytomegalovirus exposure and HLA in healthy donors. Study-wide background: The same platform was used for the 120 validation repertoires and the roughly 730 first-cohort repertoires, a later analysis reported.

Remarks on this clone: Antigen unknown.

Produced via immunoSEQ multiplex PCR; TCRdb's table is partial and in-frame only. The table shows 55,000 to 85,000 clones, with less than 95% occurring only once. Findings and caveats of the study: Cytomegalovirus association was listed for approximately 160 TCR beta chains.

Separation from the roughly 680-subject first cohort characterized the approximately 120-subject validation cohort, to which the donors belonged. This CDR3 spans 15 amino acids. Germline CDR1 reads MNHNS; CDR2 reads SASEGT. V gave up 3 bases and J gave up 1 base, with 13 bases separating them. Sequenced material: PBMCs. This chain uses TRBV6-1 with TRBJ2-7; tentatively, D is TRBD1 (6 bases). The sequence derives from a woman aged 18-29 years in good health and CMV-seronegative. CDR3 sequence reads: CASSEPTGQSYEQYF. The DNA of the CDR3 is TGTGCCAGCAGTGAGCCGACAGGACAGTCCTACGAGCAGTACTTC.